These T cell receptor beta chains were read from a single sample in a study of blood T cell repertoires in COVID-19. TCRdb's table, derived via immunoSEQ multiplex PCR, lists solely in-frame clones and lacks some. The table lists about 300,000 clones, about 85% of them singletons, with 5.5% to 6% in the top ten. Sequencing was done on a sample of PBMCs or T cells enriched from blood (not recorded which). These receptors came from a woman aged 25-40 years who had recovered from COVID-19. The CDR3 runs from the conserved cysteine through the conserved F or W. The D gene is left open where the match is weak. Clone sizes are given selectively: once, few, many, or a class where the clone is expanded.

TRBV5-5	TRBJ1-4	NA	NA	TGTGCCAGCAGCCTGGGGGGCATAACTAATGAAAAACTGTTTTTT	CASSLGGITNEKLFF
TRBV7-9	TRBJ2-6	NA	NA	TGTGCCAGCAGCTTCTCGGGGGACTCTGGGGCCAACGTCCTGACTTTC	CASSFSGDSGANVLTF
TRBV11-2	TRBJ1-5	NA	TRBD1	TGTGCCAGCAGCTTAGAGTCTAGGCTCCCGGACAGGTATAGCAATCAGCCCCAGCATTTT	CASSLESRLPDRYSNQPQHF
TRBV5-6	TRBJ2-3	NA	TRBD2	TGTGCCAGCAGCTTACGGACTAGCGGGTTCTCGAATACGCAGTATTTT	CASSLRTSGFSNTQYF
TRBV4-1	TRBJ1-4	NA	TRBD1	TGCGCCAGCAGCCAAGGGGTTTTGGGACAGGGAAAACTGTTTTTT	CASSQGVLGQGKLFF
TRBV5-1	TRBJ1-2	once	TRBD1	TGCGCCAGCAGCTTAAATCCGGGACAGGGGCCCCCACGGGATTATGCATTCTATGGCTACACCTTC	CASSLNPGQGPPRDYAFYGYTF
TRBV7-9	TRBJ1-5	NA	NA	TGTGCCAGCAGCTTAGCGGGGAGCTGGGCCCAGCATTTT	CASSLAGSWAQHF
TRBV7-3	TRBJ2-1	NA	TRBD1	TGTGCCAGCAGCTTAACGCCGGGACAGCTCAATGAGCAGTTCTTC	CASSLTPGQLNEQFF
TRBV3-1/TRBV3-2	TRBJ1-3	NA	NA	TGTGCCAGCAGCCAGAGCGCACGCAGCTCTGGAAACACCATATATTTT	CASSQSARSSGNTIYF
TRBV18	TRBJ2-3	NA	TRBD2	TGTGCCAGCTCACCATCCATAGCGGGGAGGCTGGGTACGCAGTATTTT	CASSPSIAGRLGTQYF
TRBV5-1	TRBJ2-5	NA	TRBD2	TGCGCCAGCAGCTTGGGGACTAGCGGGGAGACCCAGTACTTC	CASSLGTSGETQYF
TRBV7-9	TRBJ1-3	NA	NA	TGTGCCAGCAGCCCCGGAGCTGGAAACACCATATATTTT	CASSPGAGNTIYF
TRBV5-1	TRBJ2-5	NA	NA	TGCGCCAGCAGCTTGGTTCAACCGGGAGAGACCCAGTACTTC	CASSLVQPGETQYF
TRBV9	TRBJ2-2	NA	NA	TGTGCCAGCAGCCCACGGGGGACGAACACCGGGGAGCTGTTTTTT	CASSPRGTNTGELFF
TRBV2	TRBJ2-3	NA	TRBD2	TGTGCCAGCAGTGAAGCGATAAATATAGCGGGGGCAGTCACAGATACGCAGTATTTT	CASSEAINIAGAVTDTQYF
TRBV7-9	TRBJ1-4	NA	NA	TGTGCCAGCAGCTTAGCGCAGAGGGTAAAACTGTTTTTT	CASSLAQRVKLFF
TRBV6-5	TRBJ1-1	NA	NA	TGTGCCAGCAGTTATGCAGGGGATAACACTGAAGCTTTCTTT	CASSYAGDNTEAFF
TRBV19	TRBJ1-5	NA	NA	TGTGCCAGTAGTATAGTTGGGGGCCGGAATCAGCCCCAGCATTTT	CASSIVGGRNQPQHF
TRBV3-1/TRBV3-2	TRBJ1-1	NA	TRBD1	TGTGCCAGCAGCCAGACGTGGTGGGCGCGACAGGGGCCCAAAGCTTTCTTT	CASSQTWWARQGPKAFF
TRBV6-5	TRBJ1-2	NA	TRBD1	TGTGCCAGCAGCAGACAGGGAAGCTATGGCTACACCTTC	CASSRQGSYGYTF
TRBV30	TRBJ1-1	NA	NA	TGTGCTTACAGAAGGACTGAAGCTTTCTTT	CAYRRTEAFF
TRBV7-2	TRBJ1-4	NA	NA	TGTGCCAGCAGCTACGGGAACTCTAATGAAAAACTGTTTTTT	CASSYGNSNEKLFF
TRBV19	TRBJ2-1	NA	NA	TGTGCCAGTAGTAAAGGGGAGGATGAGCAGTTCTTC	CASSKGEDEQFF
TRBV28	TRBJ1-1	once	NA	TGTGCCAGCAAAGGCGGGGTGAACACTGAAGCTTTCTTT	CASKGGVNTEAFF
TRBV9	TRBJ1-6	NA	TRBD1	TGTGCCAGCAGCGACCGACCGGGACAGGGGGATAATTCACCCCTCCACTTT	CASSDRPGQGDNSPLHF
TRBV7-2	TRBJ2-5	NA	TRBD1	TGTGCCAGCAGCCGGGACAGCCTCTCTAAAGAGACCCAGTACTTC	CASSRDSLSKETQYF
TRBV11-2	TRBJ2-1	NA	TRBD1	TGTGCCAGCAGCCGGACAGGAGACAATGAGCAGTTCTTC	CASSRTGDNEQFF
TRBV6-5	TRBJ1-2	NA	NA	TGTGCCAGCAGTTACCCGGGAGGCCTACCCAACTATGGCTACACCTTC	CASSYPGGLPNYGYTF
TRBV11-2	TRBJ1-1	NA	NA	TGTGCCAGCACCATCAGGGGCACTGAAGCTTTCTTT	CASTIRGTEAFF
TRBV11-3	TRBJ1-1	NA	NA	TGTGCCAGCAGTCCTTTCGGGGGTTCGGGCACTGAAGCTTTCTTT	CASSPFGGSGTEAFF
TRBV4-1	TRBJ2-5	few	TRBD2	TGCGCCAGCAGCCTGGGACTAGCGGGTGGGGAGACCCAGTACTTC	CASSLGLAGGETQYF
TRBV5-1	TRBJ1-2	NA	NA	TGCGCCAGCAGCTTCGCGGGGCTTGAGAACTATGGCTACACCTTC	CASSFAGLENYGYTF
TRBV4-2	TRBJ2-7	NA	NA	TGTGCCAGCAGCCAAGATCTCTGGAACAGGGGGGGTTCCTACGAGCAGTACTTC	CASSQDLWNRGGSYEQYF
TRBV10-2	TRBJ1-5	NA	NA	TGCGCCAGCAGTGAGGCGGCCCAGGGAACTAGCAATCAGCCCCAGCATTTT	CASSEAAQGTSNQPQHF
TRBV7-9	TRBJ1-1	NA	NA	TGTGCCAGCAGCACCCAAATTCGGGAAGCTTTCTTT	CASSTQIREAFF
TRBV10-3	TRBJ2-7	NA	TRBD1	TGTGCCATCAGTGGACAGGGATCGGGCGAGCAGTACTTC	CAISGQGSGEQYF
TRBV5-5	TRBJ2-6	NA	TRBD2	TGTGCCAGCATCCCCCGTGGGGGGGGGTCCGGGGCCAACGTCCTGACTTTC	CASIPRGGGSGANVLTF
TRBV30	TRBJ1-2	NA	NA	TGTGCCTGGAGTGGTTCTTATGTTCCCAACTATGGCTACACCTTC	CAWSGSYVPNYGYTF
TRBV28	TRBJ1-5	NA	NA	TGTGCCAGCAGTTTTGTAGCCCAGGGCAATCGTCAGCCCCAGCATTTT	CASSFVAQGNRQPQHF
TRBV7-9	TRBJ2-7	NA	NA	TGTGCCAGCAGCTACGACCCGGGGTACGAGCAGTACTTC	CASSYDPGYEQYF
TRBV7-6	TRBJ2-7	NA	TRBD1	TGTGCCAGCAGCTTAGCGAGTTCCTCGAACAGGGGGACCTACGAGCAGTACTTC	CASSLASSSNRGTYEQYF